Each of the 27 T cell receptor beta chains below was sequenced from the same sample in a study of blood T cells in healthy people across ages. Then a second PCR, running roughly 7 to 12 cycles, was carried out with a sample-barcoded 5' primer and a J-beta primer mix. A single record per CDR3 protein comes from TCRdb applying MiXCR to the 5' RACE reads. The data show about 2 million distinct CDR3 sequences, with just under 50% seen just once and less than 2.5% held by the top ten. Source material: blood. These receptors were obtained from a woman aged 35 to 49 in good health.

This clonotype came up a few times. The gene calls are TRBV4-3 and TRBJ2-7; D tentatively reads TRBD1 or TRBD2 (5 bases each). The CDR3 loop spans 16 amino acids. Per the germline V gene, CDR1 is LGHNA and CDR2 is YSLEER. Trimming removed 4 bases from V and 1 base from J, with 17 bases in between. The CDR3 DNA follows: TGCGCCAGCAGCCGAGCTCGGGACGGCCTGTCCTACGAGCAGTACTTC. Amino acids: CASSRARDGLSYEQYF.

The V call is TRBV4-2, the J call TRBJ1-2; D unresolved. From germline, CDR1 is LGHNA and CDR2 YNFKEQ. V was trimmed by 2 bases and J by 0 bases, leaving 10 bases between them. The CDR3 is 15 residues long. The CDR3 coding sequence is TGTGCCAGCAGCCAACACAGAGAAGCTAACTATGGCTACACCTTC. It is translated as CASSQHREANYGYTF.

The V call is TRBV7-9, the J call TRBJ1-2; 8 bases line up with TRBD1. The CDR3 consists of 15 residues. The ends lost 0 bases at V and 6 bases at J; junction bases unmatched: 6. Germline V gene lookup returns CDR1 SEHNR and CDR2 FQNEAQ (reference sequence). CDR3 coding DNA: TGTGCCAGCAGCTTAGCCTACCCGGGACAGGATGGCTACACCTTC. Protein sequence: CASSLAYPGQDGYTF.

The V gene is TRBV2, the J gene TRBJ2-7; D gene unclear. Germline values: CDR1 SNHLY, CDR2 FYNNEI. The CDR3 is made up of 15 amino acids. The V end was cut by 8 bases, the J end by 0 bases, with 17 bases between. CDR3 sequence: CASRTPARSSYEQYF. The CDR3, as DNA: TGTGCCAGCCGTACTCCGGCGCGAAGCTCCTACGAGCAGTACTTC.

The rearrangement uses TRBV7-9 and TRBJ1-6; D not resolved. CDR1 is SEHNR and CDR2 is FQNEAQ in the germline V gene (reference sequence). Trimming shortened V by 0 bases and J by 7 bases, and 13 bases separated the two germline ends. There are 16 residues in the CDR3. CDR3 DNA sequence: TGTGCCAGCAGCTTAGCCGGTCATACACTAAATTCACCCCTCCACTTT. Its protein product is CASSLAGHTLNSPLHF.

This sequence joins TRBV6-6 and TRBJ1-4; 8 bases are a match to TRBD1. Germline V gives CDR1 MNHNY, CDR2 SVGAGI (reference sequence). The ends lost 3 bases at V and 8 bases at J; junction bases unmatched: 8. The CDR3 has 15 residues. The CDR3 reads CASSYSGGVGEKLFF. CDR3 nucleotide sequence: TGTGCCAGCAGTTATTCAGGGGGCGTCGGAGAAAAACTGTTTTTT.

The chain uses TRBV20-1 and TRBJ2-7; D is uncertain. CDR3 length equals 14 residues. The V end was cut by 4 bases, the J end by 7 bases, with 20 bases between. The germline gives CDR1 DFQATT, CDR2 SNEGSKA (reference sequence). Written as DNA, the CDR3 is TGCAGTGCTACCGACGGAAGCCCGGGCAATGAGCAGTACTTC. It specifies CSATDGSPGNEQYF.

V gene TRBV20-1 combines with J gene TRBJ1-1; TRBD1 might be the D (5 bases). This CDR3 contains 16 residues. The V end was cut by 0 bases, the J end by 0 bases, with 14 bases between. Germline CDR1 and CDR2: DFQATT and SNEGSKA (reference sequence). CDR3 sequence reads: CSAREELEGLNTEAFF. In DNA form, the CDR3 reads TGCAGTGCTAGAGAGGAACTTGAGGGACTGAACACTGAAGCTTTCTTT.

The rearrangement uses TRBV20-1 and TRBJ2-7, with 8 bases that match TRBD1. The J call is in doubt because the DNA end fits TRBJ2-5 better. Germline CDR1 and CDR2: DFQATT and SNEGSKA (reference sequence). The length of the CDR3 is 14 residues. CDR3 DNA sequence: TGCAGTGCTAGGGTGAGAGGGACAGGTCAGACCCAGTACTTC. This translates into CSARVRGTGQTQYF.

The V gene is TRBV11-3, the J gene TRBJ2-3, with 11 bases aligning to TRBD1. The CDR3 covers 15 residues. The junction had 7 bases not matched to a gene; V was cut back by 5 bases and J by 6 bases. Germline V lookup: CDR1 SGHNT, CDR2 YENEEA. The CDR3: CASSMGQGDGDTQYF. The CDR3 bases are TGTGCCAGCAGCATGGGACAGGGGGATGGGGATACGCAGTATTTT. The full variable domain, rest sourced from reference TRBV11-3 and TRBJ2-3, is EAGVVQSPRYKIIEKKQPVAFWCNPISGHNTLYWYLQNLGQGPELLIRYENEEAVDDSQLPKDRFSAERLKGVDSTLKIQPAELGDSAVYLCASSMGQGDGDTQYFGPGTRLTVL.

The chain joins TRBV20-1 to TRBJ2-1; 12 nucleotides line up with TRBD1. Trimming took 1 base from V and 10 from J; bases not matched to a gene: 14. The CDR3 loop spans 17 amino acids. Per the germline V gene, CDR1 is DFQATT and CDR2 is SNEGSKA (reference sequence). The CDR3 DNA is TGCAGTGCTAGAGGGGACAGGGGGCGCGTTTCCCCCTACGAGCAGTTCTTC. The encoded protein is CSARGDRGRVSPYEQFF.

The chain combines TRBV20-1 with TRBJ2-3; 9 bases agree with TRBD2. The length of the CDR3 is 15 residues. The germline CDR1 and CDR2 sequences are DFQATT and SNEGSKA (reference sequence). Unmatched junction bases numbered 5, after V lost 0 bases and J lost 4 bases. The CDR3 spells CSARDVGTSSDTQYF. The DNA for the CDR3 is TGCAGTGCTAGAGATGTCGGGACTAGCTCAGATACGCAGTATTTT.

This sequence joins TRBV6-1 and TRBJ1-2; D may be TRBD1 (6 bases). Trimming removed 7 bases at V and 6 bases at J, with 27 bases between. Germline assignment: CDR1 MNHNS and CDR2 SASEGT. This CDR3 has 17 amino acids. CDR3 in DNA: TGTGCCAGCATCTTCACACAACAGGGTAACAATTACCATGGCTACACCTTC. Its protein is CASIFTQQGNNYHGYTF.

The gene calls are TRBV10-3 and TRBJ1-2; no definite D call. This CDR3 spans 13 amino acids. Germline CDR1 ENHRY, CDR2 SYGVKD. The V end lost 6 bases, the J end lost 4 bases, and 12 bases lay between the germline ends. CDR3 in amino acids: CAISKGEGYGYTF. CDR3 DNA: TGTGCCATCAGCAAGGGAGAAGGCTATGGCTACACCTTC.

This clonotype was observed a few times. V is TRBV10-3 and J is TRBJ2-5; tentative D call: TRBD1 (6 bases). In germline, CDR1 is ENHRY, CDR2 SYGVKD. The CDR3 is 17 residues long. Trimming removed 4 bases from V and 0 bases from J, with 18 bases in between. The CDR3 protein is CAISAGARPTDQETQYF. CDR3 DNA: TGTGCCATCAGTGCAGGGGCGCGGCCGACGGACCAAGAGACCCAGTACTTC.

This clonotype has only one observation. The gene calls are TRBV27 and TRBJ1-2, with TRBD1 matching over 7 bases. The J segment lost 1 base and the V segment lost 4 bases, leaving 6 bases of the junction unmatched. This CDR3 region has 15 residues. CDR1 and CDR2 (germline): MNHEY, SMNVEV (reference sequence). The CDR3 reads CASSSGPGGNYGYTF. The CDR3 DNA reads as TGTGCCAGCAGTTCGGGTCCAGGGGGTAACTATGGCTACACCTTC.

This sequence joins TRBV6-2 or TRBV6-3 and TRBJ1-1; D is ambiguous. This CDR3 contains 14 residues. CDR1 and CDR2 (germline): MNHEY, SVGEGT. V was shortened by 10 bases and J by 6 bases, with 21 bases between the two germline ends. CDR3 nucleotide sequence: TGTGCCATCAAAGACGGCCCCCCCCGCGCTGAAGCTTTCTTT. The encoded protein is CAIKDGPPRAEAFF.

J is TRBJ2-5 and V is TRBV12-3 or TRBV12-4; 8 nucleotides match TRBD1. The DNA matches TRBJ2-7 better at its end, which makes the J call doubtful. This CDR3 region has 15 residues. The DNA for the CDR3 is TGTGCCAGCAGCTCCTATGGACAGGGCGTGAACGAGCAGTACTTC. Translating gives CASSSYGQGVNEQYF.

The V call is TRBV4-2, the J call TRBJ2-1, with D possibly being TRBD1 (5 bases). In germline, CDR1 is LGHNA, CDR2 YNFKEQ. V dropped 2 bases and J dropped 5 bases, with 7 bases sitting between them. This CDR3 is 13 amino acids long. This CDR3 reads CASSQLGHNEQFF. The CDR3 bases are TGTGCCAGCAGCCAACTGGGGCACAATGAGCAGTTCTTC.

V gene TRBV7-2 combines with J gene TRBJ2-7; TRBD2 matches at 7 bases. V trimming: 1 base; J trimming: 2 bases; junction bases outside the gene matches: 5. The germline gives CDR1 SGHTA, CDR2 FQGNSA. This CDR3 spans 15 amino acids. For the CDR3, the DNA is TGTGCCAGCAGCTTAGAAGCGGGGCCCGCCTACGAGCAGTACTTC. Its protein is CASSLEAGPAYEQYF.

The CDR3: CSSTGTGSHAQYF. In DNA, the CDR3 is TGCAGCTCTACCGGGACAGGGAGCCACGCGCAGTACTTC. The chain carries TRBV29-1 and TRBJ2-4; 9 nucleotides agree with TRBD1. Germline V gene data show CDR1 as SQVTM and CDR2 as ANQGSEA. There are 13 residues in the CDR3. After removal of 8 bases from V and 13 bases from J, the junction contained 15 bases not matched to a gene.

This clonotype was found a few times. The chain combines TRBV7-2 with TRBJ2-3; 10 nucleotides match TRBD2. Germline trimming cut 3 bases from V and 4 bases from J; bases unmatched to any gene: 10. Germline lookup yields CDR1 SGHTA and CDR2 FQGNSA. The length of the CDR3 is 17 residues. CDR3 coding DNA: TGTGCCAGCAGCTTTCTTATTGGCCTAGCGGGGGCAGATACGCAGTATTTT. Its protein is CASSFLIGLAGADTQYF.

This chain joins TRBV4-3 and TRBJ2-6; D could derive from TRBD1 or TRBD2 (6 bases each). The CDR3 has 18 amino acids. V was trimmed by 2 bases and J by 0 bases, leaving 14 bases between them. Germline CDR1 and CDR2: LGHNA and YSLEER. CDR3 DNA sequence: TGCGCCAGCAGCCAATTCTTCGGGGGACACTCTGGGGCCAACGTCCTGACTTTC. It codes for CASSQFFGGHSGANVLTF.

This clonotype was found a few times. V usage is TRBV4-1 and J usage is TRBJ2-1, with D possibly TRBD2 on 6 matching bases. CDR1 MGHRA and CDR2 YSYEKL come from the germline V gene. Trimming removed 4 bases from V and 6 bases from J, with 13 bases in between. The CDR3 loop spans 14 amino acids. This chain's CDR3 is CASSRNQGGNEQFF. CDR3 bases: TGCGCCAGCAGCCGCAACCAGGGAGGCAATGAGCAGTTCTTC.

This clonotype was seen a handful of times. The V call is TRBV15, the J call TRBJ2-5; 7 bases are shared with TRBD1. This CDR3 is 15 amino acids long. Trimming at V came to 5 bases and at J to 1 base, leaving 7 bases not matched to a gene. Germline CDR1 and CDR2: LNHNV and YYDKDF (reference sequence). As DNA, the CDR3 is TGTGCCACCAGCCTTGGGACAGTCCTCCAAGAGACCCAGTACTTC. Encoded protein: CATSLGTVLQETQYF.

This clonotype was picked up a small number of times. This chain connects TRBV20-1 to TRBJ2-7; D may correspond to TRBD1 or TRBD2 (5 bases each). Germline lookup yields CDR1 DFQATT and CDR2 SNEGSKA (reference sequence). The CDR3 extends over 12 amino acids. The ends were cut back, 5 bases at V and 3 bases at J, with 11 bases in the middle. CDR3 sequence (DNA): TGCAGTGCTTCGGGGACCGTCTACGAGCAGTACTTC. Translation gives CSASGTVYEQYF.

The chain is built from TRBV25-1 and TRBJ2-2; D gene uncertain. Trimming took 10 bases from V and 5 from J, leaving 11 bases between them. The CDR3 is 12 residues long. CDR1 is MGHDK, CDR2 SYGVNS, per germline. The CDR3 protein is CATTLATGELFF. The CDR3 DNA is TGTGCCACCACTCTCGCGACCGGGGAGCTGTTTTTT.